Below, one T cell receptor (beta chain) is given with its context. Its target antigen remains unknown. No base qualities exist here, and no much larger clone lies one base off it. The CDR3 sequence holds 14 residues, the cysteine and phenylalanine included. Only the CDR3 DNA is retained, 42 bases long and in frame from the first base. Relative to germline, V is missing 6 bases and J is missing 5 bases, with 6 bases of the junction outside any gene match. The germline V gene specifies MNHNS as CDR1 and SASEGT as CDR2. Healthy HIV-negative adults with no recently reported acute infections or vaccinations were included as donors. Every donor was a Caucasian adult residing in Nashville, Tennessee, USA. For unsorted samples, tens of millions of PBMCs were counted, and genomic DNA was extracted using the QIAamp DNA Blood Mini kit. After blood collection by leukapheresis, PBMCs were isolated using Ficoll-Histopaque density gradient centrifugation and then cryopreserved in the vapor phase of liquid nitrogen.

The entry originates in a study of shared clonotypes between healthy human individuals (dated by TCRdb to the early 2020s). For context, the study as a whole: A few men and two women, aged 18 to 49 years, made up the cohort. To estimate repertoire size and how much clonotype sharing occurs between individuals, the study deeply sequenced the blood TCR repertoires of several healthy adults. Different laboratories and diverse techniques were used to prepare libraries and sequence TCR repertoires, to increase sequencing depth and limit assay-specific biases. Per donor, leukapheresis produced somewhere between about 0.8 and 9 billion PBMCs.

The paper's findings and limits, for the study overall: Pairwise subsampling indicated that sequencing depth was expected to affect the degree of clonotype sharing among donors. Sampling was restricted to blood, and TCR repertoires in tissue are likely to differ from TCR repertoires in blood. Because the study included only a small number of donors, the genetic and exposure-history diversity represented was limited.

Using the deep immunoSEQ assay, multiplex PCR amplified TCR CDR3 regions from genomic DNA. For each cell subset, the extracted genomic DNA was distributed evenly across all wells of several immunoSEQ 96-well plates, and each plate served as one replicate. For unsorted PBMC, 300 ng genomic DNA, equal to roughly 32,000 T cell genomes, was loaded into each replicate PCR. Ten immunoSEQ deep assay plates were used to sequence unsorted PBMC genomic DNA. The purified libraries were quantified using a Qubit 3.0 fluorometer, sized with a Bioanalyzer 2100, and then quantified again using the KAPA Library Quantification kit. Each immunoSEQ 96-well plate was sequenced on its own single-read 150-cycle Illumina NextSeq 550 flow cell. Per the authors' processing: Because the immunoSEQ output held only junctional sequences and lacked quality scores, the filtering could not match the filtering applied to full-length reads. Sequences were annotated with PyIR, a Python wrapper for IgBLAST v1.9, using IMGT germline references to assign V/J genes and CDR3. Reads were removed for weak V/J assignments (E-value above 1e-6), missing CDR3, stop codons, out-of-frame junctions, or ambiguous translated residues. V3J clonotypes were defined by identical inferred V gene, J gene, and CDR3 amino acid sequence. To compute the percentage overlap between repertoires, the number of shared unique clonotypes was divided by the size of the smaller repertoire. Repertoire richness was assessed with RTK rarefaction, the Chao1 estimator, and Recon v2.1 estimates of unobserved clonotypes. TCRdb's version of the immuneACCESS table is confined to in-frame rearrangements and falls short of the full clone set. An unresolved V gene accounts for under half of the shortfall where checked; the remainder is of unknown origin. D and trimming were read from the DNA, whereas the V and J calls and clone size are those reported in that table. This sample has 500,000 to 650,000 clones in its table, and around 81% of those were observed once. Around 12% of the sample is taken by the ten largest.

This TCR came from a woman aged 40 to 55 in good health. Some clones in this sample may be carry-over from other donors' samples. The chain joins TRBV6-1 to TRBJ1-5, with 8 bases in between that match TRBD1. Sequencing was carried out using PBMCs. CDR3 region: CASSQGARDQPQHF. The sequence in DNA is TGTGCCAGCAGCCAGGGGGCGCGGGATCAGCCCCAGCATTTT.